This T cell receptor beta chain was documented in a study of blood T cell repertoires in COVID-19. This CDR3 region has 17 residues. Germline CDR1 LNHDA, CDR2 SQIVND (reference sequence). Trimming removed 3 bases from V and 2 bases from J; junction bases left unmatched: 4. Some clones are missing from TCRdb's copy, which holds only in-frame ones; the method was immunoSEQ multiplex PCR. The table has fewer than 250,000 clones, about 80% seen once. Two negative PCRs, clearance, or symptom resolution were required of recovered Cohort 3 donors. V usage is TRBV19 and J usage is TRBJ2-6; 10 bases match TRBD1. The TCR sequence derives from a man aged 55 to 69 who had recovered from COVID-19. Source material: PBMCs or T cells enriched from blood (not recorded which). CDR3: CASSILGQGTGANVLTF. In nucleotides, the CDR3 is TGTGCCAGTAGTATTCTGGGACAGGGGACTGGGGCCAACGTCCTGACTTTC.